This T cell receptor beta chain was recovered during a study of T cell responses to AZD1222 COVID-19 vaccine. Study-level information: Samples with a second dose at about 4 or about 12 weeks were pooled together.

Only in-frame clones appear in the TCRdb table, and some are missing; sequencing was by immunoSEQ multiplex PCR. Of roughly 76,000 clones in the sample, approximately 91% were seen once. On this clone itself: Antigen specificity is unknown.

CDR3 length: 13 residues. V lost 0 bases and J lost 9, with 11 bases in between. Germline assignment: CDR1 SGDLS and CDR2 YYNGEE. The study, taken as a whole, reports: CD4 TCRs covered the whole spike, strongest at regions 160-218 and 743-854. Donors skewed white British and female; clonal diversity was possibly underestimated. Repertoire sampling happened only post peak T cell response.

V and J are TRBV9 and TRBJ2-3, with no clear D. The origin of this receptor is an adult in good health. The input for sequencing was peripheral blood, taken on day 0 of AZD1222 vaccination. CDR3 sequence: CASSVGIVPTQYF. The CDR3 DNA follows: TGTGCCAGCAGCGTAGGAATAGTCCCCACGCAGTATTTT.